The 28 T cell receptor beta chains in this list originate from one sample, sequenced in a study of post-analysis software for immune sequencing data. General study findings and limits: TRBV5-6, TRBV5-1 and TRBV20-1 were among a handful of TRBV segments more frequent in patients than controls.

The antigens of these receptors remain unknown. Unique-molecular-identifier-tagged TCR beta cDNA libraries were used. TCRdb analysed the PCR reads with MiXCR anew, one entry per CDR3 protein. In the table there are about 810,000 distinct CDR3 sequences, about 53% of which are singletons. The specimen was blood. These receptors originate from a girl aged 10-17 years with multiple sclerosis.

The chain is built from TRBV20-1 and TRBJ2-7; D possibly corresponds to TRBD1 (6 bases). The V gene's germline CDR1 is DFQATT and CDR2 SNEGSKA (reference sequence). Trimming took off 4 bases at V and 3 bases at J, with 16 bases between the two ends. The CDR3 extends over 14 amino acids. The CDR3 sequence is CSAKHQQGNYEQYF. In DNA form, the CDR3 reads TGCAGTGCTAAGCACCAACAGGGAAACTACGAGCAGTACTTC.

The V call is TRBV12-5, the J call TRBJ1-6; 9 bases agree with TRBD1. Germline V gene sequence: CDR1 LGHNT, CDR2 FRNRAP. J lost 10 bases, V lost 5 bases, and 6 bases had no gene match. The CDR3 runs 14 residues. DNA for the CDR3: TGTGCTAGTGGTGCGGGACAGGGTGGCTCACCCCTCCACTTT. It encodes CASGAGQGGSPLHF.

The rearrangement links TRBV5-5 to TRBJ2-3; a possible D gene is TRBD2 (6 bases). V was trimmed by 6 bases and J by 2 bases, leaving 13 bases between them. This CDR3 is built from 14 residues. CDR1 and CDR2 (germline): SGHKS, YYEKEE (reference sequence). The CDR3 protein is CASNTGGITDTQYF. The CDR3 DNA sequence: TGTGCCAGCAACACTGGGGGGATCACAGATACGCAGTATTTT.

J is TRBJ2-2 and V is TRBV5-1; 9 positions match TRBD2. This CDR3 has 16 amino acids. Losses at the gene ends were 2 bases for V and 3 bases for J; bases not matched to a gene: 5. Germline CDR1 SGHRS, CDR2 YFSETQ. The CDR3 DNA follows: TGCGCCAGCAGCTTACGGAGACTAGCGGACACCGGGGAGCTGTTTTTT. Its protein is CASSLRRLADTGELFF.

V and J are TRBV20-1 and TRBJ1-2; weak D call: TRBD1 (6 bases). V was shortened by 6 bases and J by 6 bases, with 20 bases between the two germline ends. CDR1 is DFQATT and CDR2 is SNEGSKA in the germline V gene (reference sequence). The CDR3 totals 14 residues. This CDR3 reads CSAPRQRTVHGYTF. The CDR3 DNA reads TGCAGTGCCCCCAGACAACGGACAGTGCATGGCTACACCTTC.

V usage is TRBV20-1 and J usage is TRBJ2-5; 8 bases fit TRBD1. The V segment lost 6 bases and the J segment 2 bases; nucleotides outside the gene matches: 8. CDR3 length equals 14 residues. The germline V gene encodes CDR1 DFQATT and CDR2 SNEGSKA (reference sequence). CDR3: CSAHGQGPQETQYF. The CDR3 DNA reads as TGCAGTGCGCACGGACAGGGCCCACAAGAGACCCAGTACTTC.

This sequence joins TRBV6-5 and TRBJ2-6; D ambiguous. The CDR3 is 15 residues long. The ends were cut back, 5 bases at V and 2 bases at J, with 10 bases in the middle. From germline, CDR1 is MNHEY and CDR2 SVGAGI. CDR3 coding DNA: TGTGCCAGCAGTCGCTCCGTTCCTGGGGCCAACGTCCTGACTTTC. Encoded protein: CASSRSVPGANVLTF.

In its sample, this clonotype was seen a few times. The CDR3, as DNA: TGTGCCATCAGGAGTGGGCGGGCGAACACTGAAGCTTTCTTT. It specifies CAIRSGRANTEAFF. The rearrangement uses TRBV10-3 and TRBJ1-1; D gene uncertain. This CDR3 is 14 amino acids long. Trimming stripped 6 bases from V and 1 base from J, with 12 bases between. CDR1 and CDR2 from the germline V gene are ENHRY and SYGVKD.

V usage is TRBV6-5 and J usage is TRBJ2-5; 14 nucleotides match TRBD2. This CDR3 is 18 amino acids long. Germline values: CDR1 MNHEY, CDR2 SVGAGI. V was clipped by 2 bases and J by 11 bases; unmatched bases: 16. CDR3 sequence: CASSYRTSGRSSYNEQYF. DNA for the CDR3: TGTGCCAGCAGTTACCGGACTAGCGGGAGGAGTAGCTACAATGAGCAGTACTTC.

This clonotype was seen a handful of times. This rearrangement joins TRBV12-3 or TRBV12-4 to TRBJ2-5; the match to TRBD1 covers 10 bases. This CDR3 spans 21 amino acids. The trim removed 0 bases at V and 0 bases at J, leaving 16 bases unmatched. The CDR3 here is CASSLATPGQGFPEYQETQYF. The DNA of the CDR3 is TGTGCCAGCAGTTTAGCGACTCCGGGACAGGGGTTTCCCGAGTACCAAGAGACCCAGTACTTC.

This sequence joins TRBV5-1 and TRBJ2-1, with 14 positions matching TRBD2. The V gene's germline CDR1 is SGHRS and CDR2 YFSETQ. Unmatched junction bases numbered 13, after V lost 2 bases and J lost 0 bases. The CDR3 covers 21 residues. CDR3 loop: CASSFPEGLAGGHDSYNEQFF. The CDR3 nucleotides are TGCGCCAGCAGCTTCCCCGAAGGACTAGCGGGAGGCCACGACTCCTACAATGAGCAGTTCTTC.

The chain has TRBV10-3 and TRBJ2-1, with D possibly matching TRBD2 (6 bases). This CDR3 has 13 residues. Trimming removed 3 bases from V and 12 bases from J, with 15 bases in between. The germline V gene has CDR1 ENHRY and CDR2 SYGVKD. In DNA form, the CDR3 reads TGTGCCATCAGTGACCCCGGGACTTCGGGGCAGTTCTTC. Amino acid sequence: CAISDPGTSGQFF.

The chain recombines TRBV5-1 with TRBJ2-3; 13 nucleotides line up with TRBD2. This CDR3 comprises 19 residues. The germline gives CDR1 SGHRS, CDR2 YFSETQ. V trimming: 4 bases; J trimming: 3 bases; junction bases outside the gene matches: 14. CDR3 sequence reads: CASSTRTSGGLDSTDTQYF. DNA of the CDR3: TGCGCCAGCAGCACCCGGACTAGCGGGGGCCTTGATTCGACAGATACGCAGTATTTT.

This clonotype was found once. J is TRBJ2-3 and V is TRBV5-1; no definite D call. The CDR3 runs 14 residues. Per the germline V gene, CDR1 is SGHRS and CDR2 is YFSETQ. The V gene lost 4 bases and the J gene lost 3 bases, with 12 bases spanning the gap. The CDR3 region has the DNA TGCGCCAGCAGCGTAATGAAAGGGACAGATACGCAGTATTTT. This encodes CASSVMKGTDTQYF.

This chain connects TRBV18 to TRBJ2-3; the D gene is possibly TRBD2 (5 bases). Trimming took 11 bases from V and 0 from J, leaving 15 bases between them. CDR1 and CDR2 (germline): KGHSH, LQKENI. The CDR3 covers 14 residues. The CDR3 DNA is TGTGCCTCCTTATCGGGGTCTAGCACAGATACGCAGTATTTT. It yields the protein CASLSGSSTDTQYF. The full variable domain, its missing parts supplied by reference TRBV18 and TRBJ2-3, is NAGVMQNPRHLVRRRGQEARLRCSPMKGHSHVYWYRQLPEEGLKFMVYLQKENIIDESGMPKERFSAEFPKEGPSILRIQQVVRGDSAAYFCASLSGSSTDTQYFGPGTRLTVL.

The chain uses TRBV4-1 and TRBJ2-1, with 11 bases fitting TRBD2. The germline gives CDR1 MGHRA, CDR2 YSYEKL. The CDR3 has 15 amino acids. The J segment lost 15 bases and the V segment lost 0 bases, leaving 10 bases of the junction unmatched. For the CDR3, the DNA is TGCGCCAGCAGCCAAGAGTCTAGCGGGGGGCGTCTCAGGTTCTTC. Its translation is CASSQESSGGRLRFF.

The chain couples TRBV29-1 to TRBJ2-2; D might be TRBD1 or TRBD2, each matching 5 bases. Per germline, CDR1 SQVTM and CDR2 ANQGSEA. The ends were cut back, 6 bases at V and 4 bases at J, with 9 bases in the middle. The CDR3 consists of 12 residues. The CDR3 DNA follows: TGCAGCGTCGGGGCCTCCACCGGGGAGCTGTTTTTT. Protein product: CSVGASTGELFF.

This chain joins TRBV15 and TRBJ1-1, with 10 bases lining up with TRBD1. Germline CDR1 is LNHNV and CDR2 is YYDKDF (reference sequence). Trimming removed 3 bases from V and 6 bases from J; junction bases left unmatched: 7. This CDR3 contains 15 residues. The CDR3 loop reads CATSRADRGKAEAFF. CDR3 DNA: TGTGCCACCAGCAGGGCGGACAGGGGGAAGGCTGAAGCTTTCTTT.

This chain uses TRBV7-3 with TRBJ2-5; the D gene is possibly TRBD1 (5 bases). The closer fit of TRBJ2-7 to the DNA end suggests the J call may be wrong. The CDR3 spans 14 residues. Germline V CDR1 and CDR2: SGHTA, FQGTGA. The chain's CDR3 is CASSPTRQSYEQYF. The CDR3 bases are TGTGCCAGCAGCCCTACCCGACAGTCCTACGAGCAGTACTTC.

V and J are TRBV4-1 and TRBJ1-2; possibly TRBD1 for D (5 bases). Deletions cut 1 base from V and 3 bases from J, with 9 bases between. Germline values: CDR1 MGHRA, CDR2 YSYEKL. The CDR3 is made up of 14 amino acids. The CDR3 sequence: CASSQAGTHYGYTF. CDR3 DNA sequence: TGCGCCAGCAGCCAAGCAGGGACCCACTATGGCTACACCTTC.

J is TRBJ1-5 and V is TRBV20-1; D unresolved. This CDR3 is 13 amino acids long. Germline lookup yields CDR1 DFQATT and CDR2 SNEGSKA (reference sequence). Trimming took 0 bases from V and 10 from J, leaving 13 bases between them. The DNA of the CDR3 is TGCAGTGCTAGAGAAAGGAACCGGGGACCCCAGCATTTT. This gives the protein CSARERNRGPQHF.

This clonotype was found a few times. The rearrangement joins TRBV4-1 to TRBJ2-1, with unresolved D. Between the trimmed V and J ends, which lost 4 bases and 9 bases, there was a span of 10 bases. Germline V lookup: CDR1 MGHRA, CDR2 YSYEKL. The CDR3 spans 12 residues. The CDR3 is CASSRRTGEQFF. In nucleotides, the CDR3 is TGCGCCAGCAGCCGACGGACGGGTGAGCAGTTCTTC.

The chain has TRBV6-5 and TRBJ1-2; 7 positions match TRBD1. With 6 bases clipped from V and 7 bases from J, the junction kept 11 bases outside the gene matches. The germline V gene has CDR1 MNHEY and CDR2 SVGAGI. This CDR3 contains 14 residues. CDR3 region: CASSRPGGGSGYTF. The CDR3 coding sequence is TGTGCCAGCAGCCGCCCAGGGGGGGGGTCTGGCTACACCTTC.

At least ten counts were recorded for this clonotype. The chain is built from TRBV5-5 and TRBJ2-3; no clear D. Germline CDR1 SGHKS, CDR2 YYEKEE (reference sequence). The CDR3 loop spans 13 amino acids. Between the trimmed V and J ends, which lost 1 base and 0 bases, there was a span of 3 bases. The CDR3 nucleotides read TGTGCCAGCAGCTTGCTAAGCACAGATACGCAGTATTTT. Residues: CASSLLSTDTQYF.

V and J are TRBV7-6 and TRBJ2-3, with D perhaps TRBD2 (5 bases). Germline CDR1 and CDR2: SGHVS and FNYEAQ. The CDR3 is made up of 15 amino acids. Between the trimmed V and J ends, which lost 1 base and 2 bases, there was a span of 10 bases. The CDR3 sequence: CASSLGLAYTDTQYF. Written as DNA, the CDR3 is TGTGCCAGCAGCTTAGGGCTAGCCTACACAGATACGCAGTATTTT.

This chain joins TRBV29-1 and TRBJ1-5, with 8 bases that match TRBD1. This CDR3 has 13 amino acids. Trimming took 4 bases from V and 6 from J; bases not matched to a gene: 5. Germline values: CDR1 SQVTM, CDR2 ANQGSEA. Written as DNA, the CDR3 is TGCAGCGTTGGTCAGGGGGCTACTCAGCCCCAGCATTTT. Translating it yields CSVGQGATQPQHF.

V and J are TRBV6-2 or TRBV6-3 and TRBJ2-1, with D tentatively TRBD2 (5 bases). Germline V gene lookup returns CDR1 MNHEY and CDR2 SVGEGT. Trimming stripped 2 bases from V and 2 bases from J, with 13 bases between. This CDR3 comprises 16 residues. CDR3 sequence (DNA): TGTGCCAGCAGTTACGCCCGGGGTAGCGCCTACAATGAGCAGTTCTTC. Translating it yields CASSYARGSAYNEQFF.

This clonotype has just a few counts. At one boundary the junction diverges from the germline segment, which might be a read error. CDR3 bases: TGTGCCAGCAGCTTGGCTAACTCTGGGGCCAACGTCCTGACTTTC. Translated: CASSLANSGANVLTF. V and J are TRBV5-1 and TRBJ2-6; D call uncertain. The CDR3 runs 15 residues. Germline CDR1 is SGHRS and CDR2 is YFSETQ.